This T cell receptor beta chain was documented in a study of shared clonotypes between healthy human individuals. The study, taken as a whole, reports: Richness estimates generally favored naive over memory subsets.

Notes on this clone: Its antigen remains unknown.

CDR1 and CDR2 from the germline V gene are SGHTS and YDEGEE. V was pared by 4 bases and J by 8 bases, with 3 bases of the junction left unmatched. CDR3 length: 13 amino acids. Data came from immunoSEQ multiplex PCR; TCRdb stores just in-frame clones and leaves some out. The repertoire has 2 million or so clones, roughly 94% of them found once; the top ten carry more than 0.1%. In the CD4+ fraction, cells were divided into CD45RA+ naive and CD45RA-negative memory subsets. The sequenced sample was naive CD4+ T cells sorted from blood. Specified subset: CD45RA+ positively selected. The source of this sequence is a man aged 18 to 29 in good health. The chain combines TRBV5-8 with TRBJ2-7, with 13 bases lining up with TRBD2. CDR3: CASSPGLAGQQYF. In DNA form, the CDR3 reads TGTGCCAGCAGCCCGGGACTAGCGGGACAGCAGTACTTC.